This T cell receptor beta chain was obtained from a study of shared clonotypes between healthy human individuals. Study-wide context: Three plates were used per donor for CD4 naive, three for CD4 memory, two for CD8 naive and one for CD8 memory. Study-wide findings and caveats: Exclusively blood specimens were collected; tissue repertoires likely differ. Larger richness was generally estimated for naive than memory subsets.

Concerning this clone itself: Its antigen is as yet unknown. In the same sample, other DNA sequences code for this CDR3.

Clones were sequenced by immunoSEQ multiplex PCR, and TCRdb holds only the in-frame ones, with some missing. The data contain roughly 2,300,000 clones, around 90% of them seen just once; the ten biggest clones take up around 0.4%. The authors divided CD4+ cells into CD45RA+ naive and CD45RA-negative memory subsets. The source material was naive CD4+ T cells from PBMCs. The subset was: CD45RA+ positively selected. This sequence originates from a young man in good health. Some clones in this sample may be carry-over from other donors' samples.

The DNA of the CDR3 is TGTGCCAGCTCACCGACTAGCGGGAGTCGGGAGCAGTACTTC. The encoded protein is CASSPTSGSREQYF. The chain links TRBV18 to TRBJ2-7, with 12 positions matching TRBD2. Germline CDR1 reads KGHSH; CDR2 reads LQKENI. Trimming removed 3 bases from V and 7 bases from J; junction bases left unmatched: 4. CDR3 length equals 14 residues.